A single sample is the source of the 23 T cell receptor beta chains below, sequenced in a study of T-cell reconstitution after alpha-beta-depleted transplantation in children. Unique molecular identifiers were incorporated when the TCRbeta library was constructed. Using its own MiXCR run on the PCR reads, TCRdb lists one record per CDR3 protein. In the table there are about 98,000 distinct CDR3 sequences, around 22% of which are singletons. The material was PBMCs, obtained before TCRalphabeta/CD19-depleted stem cell transplant. The receptors were sampled from a boy aged 2 to 10 with acute lymphoblastic leukemia, due to receive a stem cell transplant.

Many counts were recorded for this clonotype. The J gene is TRBJ2-6, the V gene TRBV27; D uncertain. Per the germline V gene, CDR1 is MNHEY and CDR2 is SMNVEV (reference sequence). V gave up 2 bases and J gave up 0 bases, with 2 bases separating them. This CDR3 has 14 amino acids. CDR3 DNA: TGTGCCAGCAGTTTAAGCTCTGGGGCCAACGTCCTGACTTTC. It specifies CASSLSSGANVLTF.

This clonotype was counted many times. The chain recombines TRBV20-1 with TRBJ2-2, with D tentatively TRBD2 (6 bases). Germline CDR1 is DFQATT and CDR2 is SNEGSKA (reference sequence). Between the trimmed V and J ends, which lost 6 bases and 2 bases, there was a span of 10 bases. The CDR3 runs to 13 residues. The CDR3 here is CSAGLLNTGELFF. The CDR3 nucleotides are TGCAGTGCGGGACTCCTTAACACCGGGGAGCTGTTTTTT.

This clonotype was counted at least ten times. V usage is TRBV24-1 and J usage is TRBJ1-3, with 7 bases identical to TRBD1. This CDR3 comprises 15 residues. V lost 4 bases and J lost 0; bases outside the gene matches: 2. Germline CDR1 reads KGHDR; CDR2 reads SFDVKD. CDR3 bases: TGTGCCACCAGTGAGACAGGGATCTCTGGAAACACCATATATTTT. It encodes CATSETGISGNTIYF.

The table lists this clonotype with a few counts. This rearrangement joins TRBV28 to TRBJ1-6; no clear D gene. Looked up from germline, CDR1 is MDHEN and CDR2 is SYDVKM. This CDR3 is 12 amino acids long. V lost 1 base, J lost 9 bases, and 4 bases lay in between. CDR3 amino acids: CASSLFGSPLHF. CDR3 DNA sequence: TGTGCCAGCAGTTTATTTGGTTCACCCCTCCACTTT.

This clonotype came up many times. The J gene is TRBJ2-1, the V gene TRBV12-3 or TRBV12-4, with 8 bases fitting TRBD1. V lost 7 bases and J lost 4; bases outside the gene matches: 9. The CDR3 loop spans 15 amino acids. Here the CDR3 reads CASTPGTGIYNEQFF. CDR3 coding DNA: TGTGCCAGCACCCCCGGGACAGGAATTTACAATGAGCAGTTCTTC.

This clonotype was picked up many times. The gene calls are TRBV28 and TRBJ2-1; no firm D call. V lost 6 bases to trimming and J lost 4 bases, with 4 bases between them. CDR3 length: 11 amino acids. Germline V lookup: CDR1 MDHEN, CDR2 SYDVKM. The CDR3 sequence: CASSRYNEQFF. The CDR3 DNA follows: TGTGCCAGCAGCCGGTACAATGAGCAGTTCTTC. Drawing the rest from reference TRBV28 and TRBJ2-1, the complete variable domain is DVKVTQSSRYLVKRTGEKVFLECVQDMDHENMFWYRQDPGLGLRLIYFSYDVKMKEKGDIPEGYSVSREKKERFSLILESASTNQTSMYLCASSRYNEQFFGPGTRLTVL.

This chain uses TRBV3-1 with TRBJ2-3; TRBD1 is a possible D gene (6 bases). The length of the CDR3 is 14 residues. CDR1 is LGHDT, CDR2 YNNKEL, per germline (reference sequence). V dropped 5 bases and J dropped 3 bases, with 12 bases sitting between them. The CDR3 is CASSKQGGTDTQYF. The CDR3 DNA follows: TGTGCCAGCAGCAAACAGGGTGGAACAGATACGCAGTATTTT.

This clonotype was picked up a small number of times. V is TRBV6-5 and J is TRBJ1-5; unclear D gene. CDR3 size: 15 residues. Germline V lookup: CDR1 MNHEY, CDR2 SVGAGI. V was shortened by 0 bases and J by 7 bases, with 13 bases between the two germline ends. The CDR3 sequence: CASSYSSMREQPQHF. DNA for the CDR3: TGTGCCAGCAGTTACTCGAGTATGCGGGAGCAGCCCCAGCATTTT.

The gene calls are TRBV19 and TRBJ1-5; 10 bases line up with TRBD1. Germline V gives CDR1 LNHDA, CDR2 SQIVND (reference sequence). V shed 5 bases, J shed 0 bases, and the junction held 10 bases outside the gene matches. The CDR3 contains 18 residues. The CDR3 coding sequence is TGTGCCAGTAGTCGCCGGGACAGGGGACCTATTAGCAATCAGCCCCAGCATTTT. Its translation: CASSRRDRGPISNQPQHF.

This clonotype was observed a few times. The chain couples TRBV15 to TRBJ2-2; D gene ambiguous. The CDR3 length is 13 residues. In germline, CDR1 is LNHNV, CDR2 YYDKDF (reference sequence). V lost 5 bases to trimming and J lost 0 bases, with 4 bases between them. CDR3 nucleotide sequence: TGTGCCACCAGCGTCTCGAACACCGGGGAGCTGTTTTTT. This codes for CATSVSNTGELFF.

V and J are TRBV9 and TRBJ1-1; 8 bases fit TRBD1. This CDR3 spans 14 amino acids. J gave up 5 bases and V 4 bases, and 7 bases lay outside the gene matches. The V gene's germline CDR1 is SGDLS and CDR2 YYNGEE. In nucleotides, the CDR3 is TGTGCCAGCAGCCTCAGGGGGCAGGGAACTGAAGCTTTCTTT. Translation: CASSLRGQGTEAFF. Drawing the rest from reference TRBV9 and TRBJ1-1, the complete variable domain is DSGVTQTPKHLITATGQRVTLRCSPRSGDLSVYWYQQSLDQGLQFLIQYYNGEERAKGNILERFSAQQFPDLHSELNLSSLELGDSALYFCASSLRGQGTEAFFGQGTRLTVV.

This clonotype was detected a few times. The gene calls are TRBV12-3 or TRBV12-4 and TRBJ2-4; 7 positions match TRBD1. Trimming cost V 8 bases and J 12 bases; bases outside gene matches: 7. This CDR3 comprises 11 residues. The chain's CDR3 is CASGPGGHQYF. The CDR3, as DNA: TGTGCCAGCGGCCCAGGGGGACATCAGTACTTC.

The J gene is TRBJ2-2, the V gene TRBV9, with 7 positions matching TRBD2. Unmatched junction bases numbered 13, after V lost 4 bases and J lost 7 bases. This CDR3 spans 16 amino acids. Germline values: CDR1 SGDLS, CDR2 YYNGEE. Here the CDR3 reads CASSPLQAGVHGELFF. The CDR3 nucleotides read TGTGCCAGCAGCCCCCTCCAGGCGGGAGTACACGGGGAGCTGTTTTTT. Looking up the rest from reference TRBV9 and TRBJ2-2 gives the full variable domain: DSGVTQTPKHLITATGQRVTLRCSPRSGDLSVYWYQQSLDQGLQFLIQYYNGEERAKGNILERFSAQQFPDLHSELNLSSLELGDSALYFCASSPLQAGVHGELFFGEGSRLTVL.

The chain is built from TRBV2 and TRBJ2-6, with TRBD2 identical over 9 bases. J lost 0 bases, V lost 4 bases, and 7 bases had no gene match. The germline V gene encodes CDR1 SNHLY and CDR2 FYNNEI. The CDR3 length is 18 residues. This CDR3 is CASSVTSGGPSGANVLTF. The CDR3 nucleotides are TGTGCCAGCAGTGTGACTAGCGGAGGACCCTCTGGGGCCAACGTCCTGACTTTC.

This clonotype came up a few times. The genes are TRBV4-3 and TRBJ1-2; D not resolved. CDR3 length: 13 amino acids. The V end lost 1 base, the J end lost 7 bases, and 10 bases lay between the germline ends. In germline, CDR1 is LGHNA, CDR2 YSLEER. CDR3 bases: TGCGCCAGCAGCCAAGTGAAGGAATCTGGCTACACCTTC. Protein sequence: CASSQVKESGYTF.

This clonotype occurred a few times. V gene TRBV4-3 combines with J gene TRBJ2-1, with TRBD2 matching over 7 bases. Germline CDR1 and CDR2: LGHNA and YSLEER. The junction had 4 bases not matched to a gene; V was cut back by 0 bases and J by 5 bases. CDR3 length: 15 residues. CDR3 loop: CASSQDGLGHNEQFF. Written as DNA, the CDR3 is TGCGCCAGCAGCCAAGATGGACTAGGACACAATGAGCAGTTCTTC.

This clonotype was recorded many times. V usage is TRBV7-9 and J usage is TRBJ2-7; no clear D gene. V was cut by 1 base and J by 7 bases, with 11 bases left in between. The CDR3 has 13 residues. CDR1 SEHNR and CDR2 FQNEAQ come from the germline V gene (reference sequence). CDR3 bases: TGTGCCAGCAGCTTAGTTGGCGATTCAGAGCAGTACTTC. Translated: CASSLVGDSEQYF.

The chain recombines TRBV5-1 with TRBJ2-4, with D perhaps TRBD2 (6 bases). Looked up from germline, CDR1 is SGHRS and CDR2 is YFSETQ. V was trimmed by 2 bases and J by 0 bases, leaving 15 bases between them. This CDR3 has 17 amino acids. The DNA for the CDR3 is TGCGCCAGCAGCTTACCGGACTCGGGACTAGCCAAAAACATTCAGTACTTC. This codes for CASSLPDSGLAKNIQYF.

This chain links TRBV7-6 with TRBJ1-5, with 7 bases lining up with TRBD1. V trimming: 4 bases; J trimming: 3 bases; junction bases outside the gene matches: 6. Germline CDR1 SGHVS, CDR2 FNYEAQ. The CDR3 is 15 amino acids. DNA of the CDR3: TGTGCCAGCAGCTCCGGGACAGCCTACAATCAGCCCCAGCATTTT. The encoded protein is CASSSGTAYNQPQHF.

This clonotype was seen many times. The chain uses TRBV20-1 and TRBJ1-2, with D perhaps matching TRBD1 (6 bases). In germline, CDR1 is DFQATT, CDR2 SNEGSKA (reference sequence). The CDR3 is made up of 15 amino acids. V dropped 1 base and J dropped 2 bases, with 14 bases sitting between them. The CDR3 sequence: CSARGTPQGNYGYTF. DNA for the CDR3: TGCAGTGCTAGAGGGACCCCACAGGGCAACTATGGCTACACCTTC.

The chain couples TRBV5-1 to TRBJ2-5; D unresolved. The germline gives CDR1 SGHRS, CDR2 YFSETQ. The CDR3 has 14 amino acids. Between the trimmed V and J ends, which lost 0 bases and 4 bases, there was a span of 10 bases. CDR3 region: CASSLGDMRETQYF. Here the CDR3 DNA reads TGCGCCAGCAGCTTGGGAGATATGCGAGAGACCCAGTACTTC.

This clonotype was found a few times. V is TRBV20-1 and J is TRBJ2-5, with 8 bases fitting TRBD2. V lost 6 bases to trimming and J lost 4 bases; unmatched junction nucleotides: 7. The V gene's germline CDR1 is DFQATT and CDR2 SNEGSKA (reference sequence). The CDR3 length is 13 residues. The CDR3 DNA sequence: TGCAGTGCCCGCACTAGCGGAGGAGAGACCCAGTACTTC. Protein: CSARTSGGETQYF.

The rearrangement links TRBV10-3 to TRBJ1-1; 7 bases line up with TRBD1. Germline CDR1 reads ENHRY; CDR2 reads SYGVKD. The length of the CDR3 is 15 residues. The V and J ends lost 10 bases and 5 bases, in that order; junction bases with no gene match: 16. DNA of the CDR3: TGTGCCACCCGACAGGGCGGCACTGTCGGGACTGAAGCTTTCTTT. It yields the protein CATRQGGTVGTEAFF.